This passage covers 30 T cell receptor beta chains from one sample sequenced in a study of shared clonotypes between healthy human individuals (dated by TCRdb to about 2020). The library was obtained by the immunoSEQ multiplex PCR assay. The table comes from immuneACCESS by way of TCRdb, which keeps in-frame sequences with V and J called. Part of the clones is missing from these tables; in studies checked, under half for an unresolved V gene and the rest for unknown reasons. The sample table holds around 580,000 clones, of which more than 95% were seen once. Jointly, the top ten make up less than 0.35% of the sample. CD8 naive samples were obtained by positive selection for CCR7 among CD45RO-negative cells, yielding a CD45RA+CCR7+ population from which TemRA cells were excluded. The sequencing input was naive CD8+ T cells sorted from blood. In light of the paper, this sample's cell subset or site label describes: CD45RA+CCR7+. Receptors originate from a man aged 30 to 45 in good health.

The chain carries TRBV7-9 and TRBJ1-1; the D is unclear. Germline loops: CDR1 SEHNR, CDR2 FQNEAQ (reference sequence). CDR3 length equals 14 residues. The V end lost 6 bases, the J end lost 1 base, and 12 bases lay between the germline ends. The CDR3 protein is CASSDEGGNTEAFF. The CDR3 DNA reads TGTGCCAGCAGTGACGAGGGAGGGAACACTGAAGCTTTCTTT.

V usage is TRBV20-1 and J usage is TRBJ2-1, with D hard to call. This CDR3 has 11 amino acids. The V gene's germline CDR1 is DFQATT and CDR2 SNEGSKA (reference sequence). Trimming cost V 6 bases and J 7 bases, with 10 bases left between them. In DNA, the CDR3 is TGCAGTGCCAGACTGATAAATGAGCAGTTCTTC. The encoded protein is CSARLINEQFF.

J is TRBJ2-1 and V is TRBV27; 11 bases match TRBD2. Germline assignment: CDR1 MNHEY and CDR2 SMNVEV (reference sequence). This CDR3 is built from 15 residues. V lost 6 bases to trimming and J lost 3 bases; unmatched junction nucleotides: 4. CDR3: CASRRLAGSYNEQFF. The CDR3 DNA is TGTGCCAGCAGGCGACTAGCGGGAAGCTACAATGAGCAGTTCTTC.

V gene TRBV18 combines with J gene TRBJ2-1; 13 nucleotides align to TRBD2. V was pared by 3 bases and J by 9 bases, with 5 bases of the junction left unmatched. Per germline, CDR1 KGHSH and CDR2 LQKENI. The CDR3 sequence is 15 residues long. CDR3 amino acids: CASSPRTSGGSEQFF. The CDR3 nucleotides are TGTGCCAGCTCACCTCGGACTAGCGGGGGCAGTGAGCAGTTCTTC.

The chain is built from TRBV7-2 and TRBJ2-1; D not resolved. CDR1 and CDR2 (germline): SGHTA, FQGNSA. CDR3 size: 15 residues. Trimming pared 2 bases from V and 7 bases from J, leaving 15 bases between. The CDR3 DNA reads TGTGCCAGCAGCTTAAACGGACCTCTGGAGAATGAGCAGTTCTTC. Amino acid sequence: CASSLNGPLENEQFF.

This chain uses TRBV5-1 with TRBJ2-7, with TRBD1 matching 9 bases. The CDR3 spans 15 residues. CDR1 and CDR2 (germline): SGHRS, YFSETQ. V dropped 0 bases and J dropped 3; count of bases not matched to a gene: 4. In DNA, the CDR3 is TGCGCCAGCAGCTTGGGTGGGGACAGGGTCTACGAGCAGTACTTC. Encoded protein: CASSLGGDRVYEQYF.

This chain links TRBV6-1 with TRBJ2-7, with 7 bases lining up with TRBD2. V lost 1 base and J lost 2; bases outside the gene matches: 2. There are 14 residues in the CDR3. Germline V gene lookup returns CDR1 MNHNS and CDR2 SASEGT. CDR3 residues: CASSEVGGAYEQYF. The CDR3 DNA reads as TGTGCCAGCAGTGAAGTGGGAGGGGCCTACGAGCAGTACTTC.

The J gene is TRBJ2-3, the V gene TRBV10-2; 8 nucleotides line up with TRBD2. The germline CDR1 and CDR2 sequences are WSHSY and SAAADI. With 2 bases clipped from V and 2 bases from J, the junction kept 3 bases outside the gene matches. This CDR3 is built from 15 residues. This CDR3 reads CASSEPGRATDTQYF. Written as DNA, the CDR3 is TGCGCCAGCAGTGAGCCCGGGAGGGCCACAGATACGCAGTATTTT.

The V gene is TRBV5-5, the J gene TRBJ2-5; TRBD1 agrees at 12 bases. With V trimmed by 2 bases and J by 3 bases, 8 bases remained unmatched. This CDR3 contains 17 residues. Germline V gives CDR1 SGHKS, CDR2 YYEKEE (reference sequence). As DNA, the CDR3 is TGTGCCAGCAGCTTATCGGGACAGGGGGCGATCAAAGAGACCCAGTACTTC. As protein: CASSLSGQGAIKETQYF.

Written as DNA, the CDR3 is TGTGCCAGCAGCGGGGTGACTAGCGGGAGTGCGTTGGACAATGAGCAGTTCTTC. Its translation is CASSGVTSGSALDNEQFF. The chain links TRBV9 to TRBJ2-1; the match to TRBD2 covers 12 bases. V was pared by 3 bases and J by 5 bases, with 12 bases of the junction left unmatched. The CDR3 runs to 18 residues. CDR1 and CDR2 (germline): SGDLS, YYNGEE.

The chain has TRBV9 and TRBJ2-1, with D tentatively TRBD1 (6 bases). The V gene lost 7 bases and the J gene lost 6 bases, with 14 bases spanning the gap. The CDR3 has 13 residues. Germline values: CDR1 SGDLS, CDR2 YYNGEE. The CDR3 spells CASGTGTLNEQFF. In DNA, the CDR3 is TGTGCCAGCGGAACCGGGACACTCAATGAGCAGTTCTTC. The full variable domain, with the rest looked up from reference TRBV9 and TRBJ2-1, is DSGVTQTPKHLITATGQRVTLRCSPRSGDLSVYWYQQSLDQGLQFLIQYYNGEERAKGNILERFSAQQFPDLHSELNLSSLELGDSALYFCASGTGTLNEQFFGPGTRLTVL.

This chain connects TRBV6-5 to TRBJ2-7; 10 bases map to TRBD2. This CDR3 spans 15 amino acids. Looked up from germline, CDR1 is MNHEY and CDR2 is SVGAGI. The J segment lost 3 bases and the V segment lost 5 bases, leaving 7 bases of the junction unmatched. The CDR3 region is CASSLTSGIYYEQYF. The DNA of the CDR3 is TGTGCCAGCAGTCTCACTAGCGGGATCTACTACGAGCAGTACTTC.

This chain connects TRBV18 to TRBJ2-7; the D is unclear. The CDR3 contains 14 residues. The V end lost 0 bases, the J end lost 0 bases, and 6 bases lay between the germline ends. CDR1 is KGHSH and CDR2 is LQKENI in the germline V gene. The CDR3 DNA sequence: TGTGCCAGCTCACCACCGGGGTTCTCCTACGAGCAGTACTTC. It codes for CASSPPGFSYEQYF.

J is TRBJ1-2 and V is TRBV9; 7 bases are shared with TRBD1. The CDR3 runs 14 residues. Germline values: CDR1 SGDLS, CDR2 YYNGEE. The trim removed 1 base at V and 7 bases at J, leaving 7 bases unmatched. CDR3 sequence (DNA): TGTGCCAGCAGCGTATCTGGACAGGTGTCTGGCTACACCTTC. It specifies CASSVSGQVSGYTF.

This rearrangement joins TRBV4-2 to TRBJ2-1; D is uncertain. V was shortened by 3 bases and J by 5 bases, with 5 bases between the two germline ends. The V gene's germline CDR1 is LGHNA and CDR2 YNFKEQ. CDR3 length equals 12 residues. The CDR3 here is CASSHLHNEQFF. The CDR3 nucleotides are TGTGCCAGCAGCCATTTGCACAATGAGCAGTTCTTC.

Here the CDR3 reads CASSFGSGISYEQYF. The CDR3 DNA follows: TGTGCCAGCAGTTTCGGGTCAGGTATCTCCTACGAGCAGTACTTC. The rearrangement uses TRBV27 and TRBJ2-7; D not resolved. The CDR3 is made up of 15 amino acids. From germline, CDR1 is MNHEY and CDR2 SMNVEV (reference sequence). V lost 3 bases and J lost 0, with 12 bases in between.

DNA for the CDR3: TGTGCCAGCAGTGAATTCGGGGGGCTCTACAATGAGCAGTTCTTC. This translates into CASSEFGGLYNEQFF. The V call is TRBV6-4, the J call TRBJ2-1, with a tentative D call TRBD2 (7 bases). In germline, CDR1 is MRHNA, CDR2 SNTAGT. V gave up 3 bases and J gave up 3 bases, with 12 bases separating them. The CDR3 consists of 15 residues.

The count of this clone is one. The gene calls are TRBV4-1 and TRBJ2-7; maybe TRBD2 (5 bases). This CDR3 comprises 15 residues. Trimming stripped 0 bases from V and 4 bases from J, with 13 bases between. Germline CDR1 reads MGHRA; CDR2 reads YSYEKL. CDR3 residues: CASSQDSGLGYEQYF. CDR3 DNA sequence: TGCGCCAGCAGCCAAGATTCGGGGTTGGGATACGAGCAGTACTTC.

The table lists this clone with a count of one. This chain connects TRBV7-2 to TRBJ2-2, with D perhaps matching TRBD1 (5 bases). Germline-derived CDR1 and CDR2 are SGHTA and FQGNSA. The CDR3 totals 16 residues. Trimming pared 3 bases from V and 5 bases from J, leaving 16 bases between. The CDR3 DNA sequence: TGTGCCAGCAGCTTGGGGCGGACAAAGGGGACCGGGGAGCTGTTTTTT. Translated: CASSLGRTKGTGELFF.

J is TRBJ2-3 and V is TRBV9; 11 nucleotides line up with TRBD2. This CDR3 is 17 amino acids long. Germline V lookup: CDR1 SGDLS, CDR2 YYNGEE. The V and J ends lost 3 bases and 2 bases, in that order; junction bases with no gene match: 8. The CDR3 nucleotides are TGTGCCAGCAGCGCCATCGTAGCGGGAGGGTCCACAGATACGCAGTATTTT. It is translated as CASSAIVAGGSTDTQYF.

V is TRBV28 and J is TRBJ2-1; D may be TRBD2 (5 bases). V dropped 5 bases and J dropped 5 bases, with 10 bases sitting between them. CDR3 length: 13 amino acids. The germline V gene has CDR1 MDHEN and CDR2 SYDVKM. CDR3 amino acids: CASSPAGNNEQFF. Here the CDR3 DNA reads TGTGCCAGCAGTCCCGCGGGTAACAATGAGCAGTTCTTC.

The CDR3 region is CASSDSSLKGTYPNYEQYF. The DNA for the CDR3 is TGTGCCAGCAGTGACTCGAGCTTAAAGGGCACCTATCCGAACTACGAGCAGTACTTC. The chain uses TRBV6-4 and TRBJ2-7; no clear D gene. Germline CDR1 and CDR2: MRHNA and SNTAGT. The CDR3 covers 19 residues. V was trimmed by 0 bases and J by 3 bases, leaving 24 bases between them.

The rearrangement uses TRBV5-1 and TRBJ2-7; 9 positions agree with TRBD1. CDR3 length equals 14 residues. The junction had 4 bases not matched to a gene; V was cut back by 3 bases and J by 3 bases. Germline V gene lookup returns CDR1 SGHRS and CDR2 YFSETQ. The DNA for the CDR3 is TGCGCCAGCAGCTATGGGACAGGGAACTACGAGCAGTACTTC. Protein sequence: CASSYGTGNYEQYF.

As to this clone: This CDR3 is also generated by other DNA sequences in the sample. This sequence joins TRBV9 and TRBJ2-3; no clear D. The CDR3 runs to 13 residues. Germline V gene sequence: CDR1 SGDLS, CDR2 YYNGEE. V lost 0 bases and J 0 bases, leaving 2 bases between the germline ends. In DNA, the CDR3 is TGTGCCAGCAGCGTAGAAAGCACAGATACGCAGTATTTT. Amino acids: CASSVESTDTQYF.

This clone was seen more than once but under ten times. The identical CDR3 is also encoded by other nucleotide sequences in the sample. The chain couples TRBV27 to TRBJ2-2; D assignment may be TRBD1 or TRBD2 (5 bases each). The CDR3 sequence is 13 residues long. The germline gives CDR1 MNHEY, CDR2 SMNVEV (reference sequence). Trimming cost V 2 bases and J 4 bases, with 5 bases left between them. Here the CDR3 DNA reads TGTGCCAGCAGTTTAGGGGGCACCGGGGAGCTGTTTTTT. Its translation: CASSLGGTGELFF.

V is TRBV5-1 and J is TRBJ2-7; the D gene is possibly TRBD1 (6 bases). Germline values: CDR1 SGHRS, CDR2 YFSETQ. The CDR3 has 13 amino acids. V lost 4 bases and J 2 bases, leaving 10 bases between the germline ends. The CDR3 DNA reads TGCGCCAGCAGCCGGGACACAACCTACGAGCAGTACTTC. Its protein is CASSRDTTYEQYF.

The rearrangement links TRBV5-5 to TRBJ2-3; D unclear. CDR1 is SGHKS, CDR2 YYEKEE, per germline (reference sequence). V lost 2 bases, J lost 3 bases, and 7 bases lay in between. The CDR3 runs 13 residues. CDR3 DNA: TGTGCCAGCAGCTTCGGGTGGACAGATACGCAGTATTTT. Its translation is CASSFGWTDTQYF.

The chain recombines TRBV5-1 with TRBJ2-1, with 9 bases aligning to TRBD2. Germline assignment: CDR1 SGHRS and CDR2 YFSETQ. The length of the CDR3 is 15 residues. J was trimmed by 10 bases and V by 5 bases; bases with no gene match: 13. In nucleotides, the CDR3 is TGCGCCAGCAGTTTTGAACTGGCGGGAGGGCAGGAGCAGTTCTTC. Residues: CASSFELAGGQEQFF. Full variable domain (outside the CDR3, taken from reference TRBV5-1 and TRBJ2-1): KAGVTQTPRYLIKTRGQQVTLSCSPISGHRSVSWYQQTPGQGLQFLFEYFSETQRNKGNFPGRFSGRQFSNSRSEMNVSTLELGDSALYLCASSFELAGGQEQFFGPGTRLTVL.

The chain has TRBV29-1 and TRBJ1-2; no clear D. The length of the CDR3 is 15 residues. Germline-derived CDR1 and CDR2 are SQVTM and ANQGSEA. V lost 3 bases and J lost 5, with 19 bases in between. CDR3 bases: TGCAGCGTTGAGACGACACGTTCGGATGGATATGGCTACACCTTC. Protein sequence: CSVETTRSDGYGYTF. Looking up the rest from reference TRBV29-1 and TRBJ1-2 gives the full variable domain: SAVISQKPSRDICQRGTSLTIQCQVDSQVTMMFWYRQQPGQSLTLIATANQGSEATYESGFVIDKFPISRPNLTFSTLTVSNMSPEDSSIYLCSVETTRSDGYGYTFGSGTRLTVV.

The V and J genes are TRBV6-5 and TRBJ2-3, with a tentative D call TRBD2 (6 bases). This CDR3 region has 16 residues. Looked up from germline, CDR1 is MNHEY and CDR2 is SVGAGI. Trimming stripped 0 bases from V and 5 bases from J, with 15 bases between. CDR3 nucleotide sequence: TGTGCCAGCAGTTACTCAAAGGAGCGGGTCGGAGATACGCAGTATTTT. Residues: CASSYSKERVGDTQYF.